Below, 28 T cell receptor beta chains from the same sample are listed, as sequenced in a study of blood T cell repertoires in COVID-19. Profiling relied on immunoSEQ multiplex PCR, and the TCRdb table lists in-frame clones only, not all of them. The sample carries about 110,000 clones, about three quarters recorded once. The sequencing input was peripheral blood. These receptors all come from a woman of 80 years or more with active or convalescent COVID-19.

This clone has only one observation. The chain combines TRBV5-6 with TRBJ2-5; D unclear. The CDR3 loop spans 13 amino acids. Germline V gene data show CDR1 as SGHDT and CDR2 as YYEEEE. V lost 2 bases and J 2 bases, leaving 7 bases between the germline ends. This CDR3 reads CASSFPRQETQYF. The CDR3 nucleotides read TGTGCCAGCAGCTTTCCCAGACAAGAGACCCAGTACTTC.

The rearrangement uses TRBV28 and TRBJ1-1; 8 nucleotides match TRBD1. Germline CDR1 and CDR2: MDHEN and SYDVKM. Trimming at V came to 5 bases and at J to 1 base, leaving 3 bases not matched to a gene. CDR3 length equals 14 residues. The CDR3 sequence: CASSGQGGNTEAFF. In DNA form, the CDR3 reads TGTGCCAGCAGTGGACAGGGAGGGAACACTGAAGCTTTCTTT.

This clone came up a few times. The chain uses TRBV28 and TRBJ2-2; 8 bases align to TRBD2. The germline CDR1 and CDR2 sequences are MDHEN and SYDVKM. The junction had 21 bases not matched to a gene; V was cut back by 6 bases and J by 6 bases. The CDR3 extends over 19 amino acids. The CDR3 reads CASRSAGLDPFGWSGELFF. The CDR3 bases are TGTGCCAGCAGATCGGCGGGACTAGACCCCTTTGGATGGTCCGGGGAGCTGTTTTTT.

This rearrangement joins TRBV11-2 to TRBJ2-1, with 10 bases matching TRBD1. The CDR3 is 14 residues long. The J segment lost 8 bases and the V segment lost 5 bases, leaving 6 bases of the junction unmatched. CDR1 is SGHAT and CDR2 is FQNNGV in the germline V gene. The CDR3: CASSRGQGWDEQFF. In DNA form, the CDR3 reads TGTGCCAGCAGCCGGGGACAGGGGTGGGATGAGCAGTTCTTC.

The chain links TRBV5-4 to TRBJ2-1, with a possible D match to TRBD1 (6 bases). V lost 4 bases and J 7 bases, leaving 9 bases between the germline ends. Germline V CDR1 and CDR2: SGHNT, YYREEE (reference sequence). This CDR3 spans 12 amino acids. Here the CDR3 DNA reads TGTGCCAGCAGCGGACAGTGGAATGAGCAGTTCTTC. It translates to CASSGQWNEQFF.

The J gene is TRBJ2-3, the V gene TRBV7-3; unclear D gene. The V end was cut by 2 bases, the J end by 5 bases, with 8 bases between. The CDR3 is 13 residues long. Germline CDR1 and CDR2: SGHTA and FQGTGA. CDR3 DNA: TGTGCCAGCAGCTTAGGAGTCTTAGATACGCAGTATTTT. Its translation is CASSLGVLDTQYF.

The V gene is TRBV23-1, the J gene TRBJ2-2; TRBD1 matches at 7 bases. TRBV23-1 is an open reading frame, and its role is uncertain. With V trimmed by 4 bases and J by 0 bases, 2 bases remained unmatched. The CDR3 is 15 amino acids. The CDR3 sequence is CASSRDRTNTGELFF. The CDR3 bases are TGCGCCAGCAGTCGGGACAGAACGAACACCGGGGAGCTGTTTTTT.

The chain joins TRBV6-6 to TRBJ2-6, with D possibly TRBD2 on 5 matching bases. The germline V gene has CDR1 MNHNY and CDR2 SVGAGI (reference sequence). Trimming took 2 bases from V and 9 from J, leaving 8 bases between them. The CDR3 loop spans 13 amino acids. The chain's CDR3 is CASSYGELNVLTF. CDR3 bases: TGTGCCAGCAGTTACGGGGAGCTCAACGTCCTGACTTTC.

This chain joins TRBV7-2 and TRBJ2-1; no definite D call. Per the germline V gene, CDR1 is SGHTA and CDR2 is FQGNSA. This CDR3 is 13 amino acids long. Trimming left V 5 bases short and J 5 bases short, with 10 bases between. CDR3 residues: CASSRIRDNEQFF. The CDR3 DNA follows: TGTGCCAGCAGCAGAATTCGGGACAATGAGCAGTTCTTC.

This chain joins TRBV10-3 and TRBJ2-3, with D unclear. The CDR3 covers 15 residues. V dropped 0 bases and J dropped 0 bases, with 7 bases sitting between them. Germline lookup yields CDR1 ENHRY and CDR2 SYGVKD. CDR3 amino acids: CAISESIPSTDTQYF. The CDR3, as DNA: TGTGCCATCAGTGAGTCTATCCCTAGCACAGATACGCAGTATTTT.

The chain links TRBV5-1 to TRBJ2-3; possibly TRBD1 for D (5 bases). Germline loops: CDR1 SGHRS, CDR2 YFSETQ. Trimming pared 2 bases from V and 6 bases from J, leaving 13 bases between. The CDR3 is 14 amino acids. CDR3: CASSFGAASDTQYF. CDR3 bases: TGCGCCAGCAGCTTTGGGGCCGCGTCCGATACGCAGTATTTT.

The CDR3 spells CASSQSRVPTGELFF. The CDR3 DNA reads TGTGCCAGCAGCCAATCTCGCGTCCCCACCGGGGAGCTGTTTTTT. The chain couples TRBV3-1 (or the pseudogene TRBV3-2) to TRBJ2-2; D unresolved. Trimming stripped 2 bases from V and 4 bases from J, with 11 bases between. Germline values: CDR1 LGHDT, CDR2 YNNKEL (reference sequence). This CDR3 has 15 amino acids.

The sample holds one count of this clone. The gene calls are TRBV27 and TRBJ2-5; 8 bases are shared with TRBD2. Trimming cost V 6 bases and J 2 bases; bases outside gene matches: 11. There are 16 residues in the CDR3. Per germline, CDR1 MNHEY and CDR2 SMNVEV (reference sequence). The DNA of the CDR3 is TGTGCCAGCAGGGCGCTAGCGGGTGGTTTGCAAGAGACCCAGTACTTC. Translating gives CASRALAGGLQETQYF.

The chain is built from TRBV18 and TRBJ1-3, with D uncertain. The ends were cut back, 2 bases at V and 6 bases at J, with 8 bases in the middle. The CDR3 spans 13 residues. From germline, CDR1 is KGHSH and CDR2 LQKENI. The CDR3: CASSPGLLNTIYF. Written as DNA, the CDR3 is TGTGCCAGCTCACCAGGACTACTAAACACCATATATTTT.

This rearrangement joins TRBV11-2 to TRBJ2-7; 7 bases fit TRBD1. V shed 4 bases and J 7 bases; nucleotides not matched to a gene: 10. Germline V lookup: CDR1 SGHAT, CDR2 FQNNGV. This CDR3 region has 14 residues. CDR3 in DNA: TGTGCCAGCAGCTCCTACAGGGGAGCAGGGGAGCAGTACTTC. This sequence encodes CASSSYRGAGEQYF.

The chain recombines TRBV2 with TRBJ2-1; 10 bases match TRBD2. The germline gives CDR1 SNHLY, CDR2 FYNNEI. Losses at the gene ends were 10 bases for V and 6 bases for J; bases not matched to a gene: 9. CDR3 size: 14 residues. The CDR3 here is CATKTGTSVNEQFF. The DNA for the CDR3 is TGTGCCACCAAGACCGGGACTAGCGTCAATGAGCAGTTCTTC.

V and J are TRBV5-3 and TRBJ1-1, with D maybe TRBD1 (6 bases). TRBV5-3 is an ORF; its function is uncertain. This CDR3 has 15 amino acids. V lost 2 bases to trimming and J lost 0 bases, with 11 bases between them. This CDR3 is CARSLIRTVNTEAFF. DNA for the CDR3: TGTGCCAGAAGCTTAATAAGGACAGTGAACACTGAAGCTTTCTTT.

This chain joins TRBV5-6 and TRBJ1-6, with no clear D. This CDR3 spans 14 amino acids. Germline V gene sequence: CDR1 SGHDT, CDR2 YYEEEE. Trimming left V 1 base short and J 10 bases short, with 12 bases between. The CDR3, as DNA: TGTGCCAGCAGCTTGATGGGTGAGGGATCACCCCTCCACTTT. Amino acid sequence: CASSLMGEGSPLHF. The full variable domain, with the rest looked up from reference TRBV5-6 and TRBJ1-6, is DAGVTQSPTHLIKTRGQQVTLRCSPKSGHDTVSWYQQALGQGPQFIFQYYEEEERQRGNFPDRFSGHQFPNYSSELNVNALLLGDSALYLCASSLMGEGSPLHFGNGTRLTVT.

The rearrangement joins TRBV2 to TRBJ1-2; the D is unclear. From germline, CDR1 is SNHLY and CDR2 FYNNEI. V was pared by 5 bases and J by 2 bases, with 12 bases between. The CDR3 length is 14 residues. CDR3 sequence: CASSRSALNYGYTF. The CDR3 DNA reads TGTGCCAGCAGTCGGTCCGCCTTGAACTATGGCTACACCTTC.

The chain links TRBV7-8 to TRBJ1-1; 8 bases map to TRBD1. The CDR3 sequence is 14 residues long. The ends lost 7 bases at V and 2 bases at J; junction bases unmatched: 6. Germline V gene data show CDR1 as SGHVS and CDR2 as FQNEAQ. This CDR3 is CASNPDRVNTEAFF. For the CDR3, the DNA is TGTGCCAGCAACCCGGACAGGGTTAACACTGAAGCTTTCTTT.

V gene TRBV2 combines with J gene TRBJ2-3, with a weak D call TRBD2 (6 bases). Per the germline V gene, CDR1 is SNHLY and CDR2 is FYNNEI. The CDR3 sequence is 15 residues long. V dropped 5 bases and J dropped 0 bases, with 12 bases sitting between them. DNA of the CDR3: TGTGCCAGCAGTAAGGGGACTCCTAGCACAGATACGCAGTATTTT. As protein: CASSKGTPSTDTQYF.

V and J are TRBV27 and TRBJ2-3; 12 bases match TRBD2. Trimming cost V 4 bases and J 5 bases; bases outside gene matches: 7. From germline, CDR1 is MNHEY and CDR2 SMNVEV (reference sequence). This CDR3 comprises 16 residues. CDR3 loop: CASSSSSGRAIDTQYF. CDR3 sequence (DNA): TGTGCCAGCAGTTCTTCTAGCGGGAGGGCCATAGATACGCAGTATTTT.

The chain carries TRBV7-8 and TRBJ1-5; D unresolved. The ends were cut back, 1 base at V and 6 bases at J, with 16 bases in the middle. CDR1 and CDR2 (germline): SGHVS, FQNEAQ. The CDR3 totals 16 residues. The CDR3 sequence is CASSLVVAGLAQPQHF. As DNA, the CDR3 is TGTGCCAGCAGCTTAGTCGTGGCAGGTCTTGCTCAGCCCCAGCATTTT.

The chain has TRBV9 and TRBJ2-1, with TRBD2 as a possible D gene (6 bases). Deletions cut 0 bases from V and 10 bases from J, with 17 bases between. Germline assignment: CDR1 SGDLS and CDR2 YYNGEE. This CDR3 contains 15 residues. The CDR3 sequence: CASSVGGEGGREQFF. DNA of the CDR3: TGTGCCAGCAGCGTAGGAGGCGAGGGAGGAAGGGAGCAGTTCTTC. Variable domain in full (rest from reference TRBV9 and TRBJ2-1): DSGVTQTPKHLITATGQRVTLRCSPRSGDLSVYWYQQSLDQGLQFLIQYYNGEERAKGNILERFSAQQFPDLHSELNLSSLELGDSALYFCASSVGGEGGREQFFGPGTRLTVL.

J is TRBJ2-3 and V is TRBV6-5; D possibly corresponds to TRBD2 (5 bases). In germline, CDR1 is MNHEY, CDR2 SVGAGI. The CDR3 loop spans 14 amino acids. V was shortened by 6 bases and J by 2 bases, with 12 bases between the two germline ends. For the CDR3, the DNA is TGTGCCAGCAGCCACTACGGGATCACAGATACGCAGTATTTT. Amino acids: CASSHYGITDTQYF.

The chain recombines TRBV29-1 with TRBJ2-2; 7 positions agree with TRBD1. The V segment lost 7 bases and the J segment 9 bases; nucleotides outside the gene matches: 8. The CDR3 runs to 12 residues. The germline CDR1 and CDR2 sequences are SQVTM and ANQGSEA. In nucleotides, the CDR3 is TGCAGCGCTGCGACAGGGAGCAGGGAGCTGTTTTTT. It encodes CSAATGSRELFF.

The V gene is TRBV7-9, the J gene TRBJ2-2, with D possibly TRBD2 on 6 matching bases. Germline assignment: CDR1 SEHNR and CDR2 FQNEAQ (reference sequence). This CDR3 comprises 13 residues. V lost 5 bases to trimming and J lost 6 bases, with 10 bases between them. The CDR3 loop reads CASSHGGPGELFF. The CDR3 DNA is TGTGCCAGCAGCCACGGAGGGCCCGGGGAGCTGTTTTTT.

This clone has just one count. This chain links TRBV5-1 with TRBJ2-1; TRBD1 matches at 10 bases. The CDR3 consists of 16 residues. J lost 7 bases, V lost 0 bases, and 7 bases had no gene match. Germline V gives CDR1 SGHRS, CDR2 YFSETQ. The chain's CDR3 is CASSLAPGQGFNEQFF. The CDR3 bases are TGCGCCAGCAGCTTGGCTCCGGGACAGGGGTTTAATGAGCAGTTCTTC.